This T cell receptor beta chain was identified during a study of Graves' ophthalmopathy and Graves' hyperthyroidism. This CDR3 region has 15 residues. Germline loops: CDR1 SGHAT, CDR2 FQNNGV. Trimming cost V 1 base and J 5 bases, with 15 bases left between them. TCR beta CDR3 amplification used RNA transcripts. Following a first-round RT-PCR that used HTBI primers, a second-round multiplex PCR was carried out. TCRdb analysed the multiplex PCR reads with MiXCR anew, one entry per CDR3 protein. The sample carries roughly 170,000 distinct CDR3 sequences, roughly two fifths recorded once. This clonotype came up a few times.

This chain connects TRBV11-2 to TRBJ2-7; D is possibly TRBD1 or TRBD2 (6 bases each). The sample comprised peripheral blood. The sequence derives from a man aged 25 to 40 with Graves' ophthalmopathy. CDR3 sequence reads: CASSLGGATVHEQYF. The CDR3 DNA reads TGTGCCAGCAGCTTAGGGGGGGCGACAGTCCACGAGCAGTACTTC.